This TCR beta chain appears in the sequencing data of a study of blood T cell repertoires in COVID-19. Only one count was recorded for this clone. From germline, CDR1 is KGHDR and CDR2 SFDVKD. The CDR3 totals 18 residues. V was clipped by 5 bases and J by 0 bases; unmatched bases: 13. Sequencing was performed with immunoSEQ multiplex PCR; in TCRdb, only in-frame clones are kept and a portion is missing. The data show tens of thousands of clones, roughly 85% seen once. The sequence was collected from a human donor in a cohort sampled during active COVID-19. The sample comprised peripheral blood. The chain links TRBV24-1 to TRBJ1-1, with TRBD1 matching over 8 bases. In nucleotides, the CDR3 is TGTGCCACCAGTGGAAACGGACAGGGACGACCTATGAACACTGAAGCTTTCTTT. Amino acids: CATSGNGQGRPMNTEAFF.